This note documents a single T cell receptor beta chain sequence. The assay was immunoSEQ multiplex PCR, and TCRdb's table has in-frame clones only and misses some. Altogether about 99,000 clones are present, roughly 80% being singletons, with the ten largest covering approximately 12%. This sample is part of a study of glioma-infiltrating T cells after dendritic cell vaccination. The germline V gene has CDR1 MNHEY and CDR2 SVGAGI. The CDR3 has 15 amino acids. The V and J ends lost 0 bases and 5 bases, in that order; junction bases with no gene match: 6. V usage is TRBV6-5 and J usage is TRBJ1-2; the match to TRBD1 covers 7 bases. The TCR comes from a human donor with glioblastoma. Here the sequenced sample was blood, taken before dendritic cell vaccination. Here the CDR3 DNA reads TGTGCCAGCAGTTACTCGACAGGGTACGAATATGGCTACACCTTC. It translates to CASSYSTGYEYGYTF.